This T cell receptor beta chain came from a study of T cells after yellow fever vaccination. Overall study context: Preparing low-cell-number fractions relied on SMART-Seq v4 Ultra Low Input. Study conclusions and caveats: Booster samples showed a return of most primary-vaccination clones (around 96% CD4, 70% to 90% CD8).

TCRdb analysed the 5' RACE reads with MiXCR anew, one entry per CDR3 protein. This table has fewer than 400,000 distinct CDR3 sequences, approximately 5.7% appearing once. V lost 2 bases and J lost 4, with 9 bases in between. Germline V CDR1 and CDR2: MGHDK, SYGVNS. The CDR3 length is 14 residues. Of note for this clonotype: Antigen specificity is unknown.

The sample in question was PBMCs, obtained 5 days after the yellow fever booster vaccination. The receptor comes from a man aged 25 to 45 who received the YFV17D yellow fever vaccine. The J gene is TRBJ2-1, the V gene TRBV25-1; TRBD1 is a possible D gene (5 bases). CDR3 residues: CASSEGALYNEQFF. The CDR3 nucleotides are TGTGCCAGCAGTGAAGGGGCCCTGTACAATGAGCAGTTCTTC.